Sequencing of this TCR beta chain was carried out in a study of cytomegalovirus exposure and HLA in healthy donors. Whole-study results and caveats: Rarity marked most TCR sequences, yet some public TCRs occurred in many donors.

Here immunoSEQ multiplex PCR was the method, and the copy in TCRdb shows in-frame clones only, minus some. The sample lists some 130,000 clones, about 83% seen once, with approximately 1.4% in the top ten. Germline trimming cut 0 bases from V and 0 bases from J; bases unmatched to any gene: 8. The CDR3 consists of 18 residues. Germline-derived CDR1 and CDR2 are SGHVS and FQNEAQ. On this clone itself: As yet, its antigen is unknown.

V usage is TRBV7-8 and J usage is TRBJ1-5; 7 nucleotides line up with TRBD1. This clonotype originated in a woman in her 30s in good health and CMV-seronegative. The sequenced sample consisted of PBMCs. This chain's CDR3 is CASSLARQGRNSNQPQHF. In nucleotides, the CDR3 is TGTGCCAGCAGCTTAGCCAGACAGGGTAGGAATAGCAATCAGCCCCAGCATTTT.